This T cell receptor beta chain was retrieved from a study of blood T cell repertoires in COVID-19. The wider study: Samples came from the United States, Italy and Spain, spanning acute and convalescent COVID-19.

Profiling relied on immunoSEQ multiplex PCR, and the TCRdb table lists in-frame clones only, not all of them. In the table there are a few hundred thousand clones, approximately 89% of which are singletons. Between the trimmed V and J ends, which lost 5 bases and 5 bases, there was a span of 7 bases. The V gene's germline CDR1 is LNHDA and CDR2 SQIVND (reference sequence). The CDR3 loop spans 13 amino acids. This sequence joins TRBV19 and TRBJ1-6, with D possibly TRBD1 on 6 matching bases. The source material was peripheral blood. The receptor comes from an older woman with COVID-19, enrolled during active disease. This chain's CDR3 is CASSQGNNSPLHF. The CDR3 region has the DNA TGTGCCAGTAGTCAGGGGAATAATTCACCCCTCCACTTT.